The sequence of this T cell receptor beta chain was determined in a study of Tregs in tolerant kidney transplant recipients. Clones were sequenced by immunoSEQ multiplex PCR, and TCRdb holds only the in-frame ones, with some missing. The sample lists hundreds of thousands of clones; approximately 83% were seen once. There are 16 residues in the CDR3. Losses at the gene ends were 6 bases for V and 4 bases for J; bases not matched to a gene: 12. From germline, CDR1 is SGHAT and CDR2 FQNNGV. The sequencing sample was made of CD4+ T cells from blood. V gene TRBV11-2 combines with J gene TRBJ1-2, with TRBD1 matching 9 bases. The receptor was isolated from a human donor in good health. CDR3 residues: CASSSGTGKVGYGYTF. CDR3 DNA sequence: TGTGCCAGCAGTTCCGGGACAGGGAAGGTTGGCTATGGCTACACCTTC. Variable domain in full (rest from reference TRBV11-2 and TRBJ1-2): EAGVAQSPRYKIIEKRQSVAFWCNPISGHATLYWYQQILGQGPKLLIQFQNNGVVDDSQLPKDRFSAERLKGVDSTLKIQPAKLEDSAVYLCASSSGTGKVGYGYTFGSGTRLTVV.